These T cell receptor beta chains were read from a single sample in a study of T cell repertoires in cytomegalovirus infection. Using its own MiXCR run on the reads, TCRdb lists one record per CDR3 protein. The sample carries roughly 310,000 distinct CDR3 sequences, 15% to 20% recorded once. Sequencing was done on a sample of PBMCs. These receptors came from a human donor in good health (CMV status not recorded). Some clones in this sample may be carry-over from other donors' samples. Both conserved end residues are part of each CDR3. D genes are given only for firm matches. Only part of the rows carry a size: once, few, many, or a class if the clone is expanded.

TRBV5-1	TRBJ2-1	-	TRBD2	TGCGCCAGCAGCTTGGGGGGACTAGCGGGGGGTTACAATGAGCAGTTCTTC	CASSLGGLAGGYNEQFF
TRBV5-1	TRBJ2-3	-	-	TGCGCCAGCAGCCCGGAATGGGGCCACACAGATACGCAGTATTTT	CASSPEWGHTDTQYF
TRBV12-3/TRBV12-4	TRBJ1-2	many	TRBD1	TGTGCCAGCAGTCCAGCGGACAGGGCTAACTATGGCTACACCTTC	CASSPADRANYGYTF
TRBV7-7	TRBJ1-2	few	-	TGTGCTAGCAGCTTAGGTGACGGGCAGGGGAAGCGCTACACCTTC	CASSLGDGQGKRYTF
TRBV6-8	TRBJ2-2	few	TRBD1	TGTGCCAGCAGTCCACAAGGGACAGGAGACACCGGGGAGCTGTTTTTT	CASSPQGTGDTGELFF
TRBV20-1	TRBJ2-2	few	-	TGCAGTGCTAGACCCGGGTCCAACACCGGGGAGCTGTTTTTT	CSARPGSNTGELFF
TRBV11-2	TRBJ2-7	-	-	TGTGCCAGCAGCACCTGGACAGTGAACGAGCAGTACTTC	CASSTWTVNEQYF
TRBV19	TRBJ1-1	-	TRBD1	TGTGCCAGTAGTATCGCTTCCTCCGTGGACAGGGTGTCTGAAGCTTTCTTT	CASSIASSVDRVSEAFF
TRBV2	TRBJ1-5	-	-	TGTGCCAGCAGTGGGGAGGGAGGTTCACATCAGCCCCAGCATTTT	CASSGEGGSHQPQHF
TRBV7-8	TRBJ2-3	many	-	TGTGCCAGCAGCTTCAGTCCGGGAGATACGCAGTATTTT	CASSFSPGDTQYF
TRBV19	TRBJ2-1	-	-	TGTGCCAGTAGTCCACAGAGGTTTGGGCCCAGCTCCTACAATGAGCAGTTCTTC	CASSPQRFGPSSYNEQFF
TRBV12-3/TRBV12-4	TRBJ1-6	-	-	TGTGCCAGCAGTTTTGGGCAGGGTAGCACCTATAATTCACCCCTCCACTTT	CASSFGQGSTYNSPLHF
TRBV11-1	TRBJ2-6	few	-	TGTGCCAGCAGCCTCCGACGAACAAACGTCCTGACTTTC	CASSLRRTNVLTF
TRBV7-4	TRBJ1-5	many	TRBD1	TGTGCCAGCACCCCGCGCCGAGGGGACAGGGCATCATATAGCAATCAGCCCCAGCATTTT	CASTPRRGDRASYSNQPQHF
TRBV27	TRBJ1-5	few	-	TGTGCCAGCAGCGCTCGGGGCCTGGGGCAGCCCCAGCATTTT	CASSARGLGQPQHF
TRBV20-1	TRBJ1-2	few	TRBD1	TGCAGTGCTATCACTAGACAGGGGGCGACCTATGGCTACACCTTC	CSAITRQGATYGYTF
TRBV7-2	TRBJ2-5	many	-	TGTGCCAGCAGCCCCAGACAGTTTGGGACCCAGTACTTC	CASSPRQFGTQYF
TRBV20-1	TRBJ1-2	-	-	TGCAGTGCTCCGGGGCCAGGCAGCTCTAGGACTAACTATGGCTACACCTTC	CSAPGPGSSRTNYGYTF
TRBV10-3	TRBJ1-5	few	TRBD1	TGTGCCATCAGAGCAGACAGGGACCAGCCCCAGCATTTT	CAIRADRDQPQHF
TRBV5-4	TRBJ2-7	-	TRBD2	TGTGCCAGCAGCTCGGGAGCGGGGGGAACCTACGAGCAGTACTTC	CASSSGAGGTYEQYF
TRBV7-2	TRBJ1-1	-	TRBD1	TGTGCCAGCAGCTCACCCGCAGGTTCCAGGGGGGCGATCACCCCTTACACTGAAGCTTTCTTT	CASSSPAGSRGAITPYTEAFF
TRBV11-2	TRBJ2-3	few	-	TGTGCCAGCTCCCGGGTATGGGCGGGGTCTAGCACAGATACGCAGTATTTT	CASSRVWAGSSTDTQYF
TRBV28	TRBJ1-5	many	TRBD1	TGTGCCAGCAGTTTAAGGACAGGGGCCAATCAGCCCCAGCATTTT	CASSLRTGANQPQHF
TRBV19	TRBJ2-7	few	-	TGTGCCAGTAGTACGCCCGGGAGACAACCCTACGAGCAGTACTTC	CASSTPGRQPYEQYF
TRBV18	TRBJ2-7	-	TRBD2	TGTGCCAGCTCACCCGCCCGGGGGGCCTACGAGCAGTACTTC	CASSPARGAYEQYF
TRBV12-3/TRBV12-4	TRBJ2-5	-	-	TGTGCCAGCAGTTACCTAGCGCAAGGAACCCAGTACTTC	CASSYLAQGTQYF
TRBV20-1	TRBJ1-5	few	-	TGCAGTGCTCAGGACCGTAATCAGCCCCAGCATTTT	CSAQDRNQPQHF
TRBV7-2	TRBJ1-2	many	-	TGTGCCAGCAGCTTCAACGGGGGCCGGAGTGGCTACACCTTC	CASSFNGGRSGYTF
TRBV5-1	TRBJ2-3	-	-	TGCGCCAGCAGCTCCGTCGTGGGGGGCTTCGCAGATACGCAGTATTTT	CASSSVVGGFADTQYF
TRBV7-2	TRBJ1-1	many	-	TGTGCCAGCAGCTTAGTCGCAATCGTTGACGGGGTGAACACTGAAGCTTTCTTT	CASSLVAIVDGVNTEAFF
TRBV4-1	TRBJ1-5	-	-	TGCGCCAGCAGCCAAGGTCTGGGGACTCAGCCCCAGCATTTT	CASSQGLGTQPQHF
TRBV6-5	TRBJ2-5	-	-	TGTGCCAGCAGTTCAAACGGGAGGGGGCGAGAGACCCAGTACTTC	CASSSNGRGRETQYF